The clone carrying this T cell receptor beta chain was seen many times. Unique molecular identifiers tagged the TCRbeta library. In TCRdb, the PCR reads were re-called with MiXCR into one record per CDR3 protein. The sample contains around 600,000 distinct CDR3 sequences, 16% of which appear only once. The germline V gene encodes CDR1 SQVTM and CDR2 ANQGSEA. The CDR3 runs to 14 residues. The V end lost 6 bases, the J end lost 1 base, and 14 bases lay between the germline ends. This entry comes from a study of T-cell reconstitution after alpha-beta-depleted transplantation in children. The chain couples TRBV29-1 to TRBJ2-3; D is possibly TRBD2 (5 bases). The clonotype comes from a human donor who donated a stem cell graft to a child with acute myeloid leukemia. Sequences were derived from PBMCs from the stem cell graft donor, sampled from the stem cell graft. CDR3 DNA: TGCAGCGTCCTCCAAGCGAGGGGCACAGATACGCAGTATTTT. It encodes CSVLQARGTDTQYF.